The sequence of this TCR beta chain was determined in a study of cytomegalovirus exposure and HLA in healthy donors. Broader study findings: The study flagged fewer than 200 TCR beta chains as cytomegalovirus-associated. Relative to equally common others, HLA-associated TCR beta chains showed greater clonal expansion in a later analysis. The majority of CMV-associated TCR beta chains were reported as apparently HLA-restricted in a later analysis.

The study ran its PCR with 60 Vbeta and 13 Jbeta primers. This table comes from immunoSEQ multiplex PCR, and its TCRdb copy is limited to in-frame clones, with some not included. The sample holds around 210,000 clones. Remarks on this clone: Its antigen is currently unknown.

This sequence was found in a woman aged 30 to 39 in good health and CMV-seropositive. The sequencing sample was made of PBMCs.

The CDR3 is CASSLVRVGYTF. In DNA, the CDR3 is TGTGCCAGCAGCTTGGTCAGGGTTGGCTACACCTTC. The V and J genes are TRBV5-6 and TRBJ1-2; a weak D match, TRBD1 (5 bases). V was trimmed by 0 bases and J by 7 bases, leaving 7 bases between them. The germline V gene encodes CDR1 SGHDT and CDR2 YYEEEE. This CDR3 spans 12 amino acids.